This is a list of T cell receptor beta chains from one sample in a study of cytomegalovirus exposure and HLA in healthy donors. Sequencing was performed with immunoSEQ multiplex PCR; in TCRdb, only in-frame clones are kept and a portion is missing. The repertoire has about 200,000 clones, 70% of them found once; the top ten carry about 3%. Input material: PBMCs. The receptor source for this set is a man aged 40-50 years in good health and CMV-seropositive. CDR3s include the opening cysteine and the closing phenylalanine or tryptophan. Fields, in order: J gene, V gene, clone size, D gene, CDR3 DNA, CDR3 protein. D genes are given only for firm matches. The size field is filled for only some rows; it gives once, few, many or a size class.

>TRBJ2-7|TRBV6-5|.|TRBD1
TGTGCCAGCAGTTACCGGGACAGGGGATCATACGAGCAGTACTTC
CASSYRDRGSYEQYF
>TRBJ1-5|TRBV6-5|.|.
TGTGCCAGCAGTTACTCGTCGGGGGATCAGCCCCAGCATTTT
CASSYSSGDQPQHF
>TRBJ1-5|TRBV4-2|.|.
TGTGCCAGCAGCCAAGATCCGACAGGCAATCAGCCCCAGCATTTT
CASSQDPTGNQPQHF
>TRBJ1-4|TRBV7-9|.|.
TGTTCCAGCAGCCCCTTCAGGGCTAATGAAAAACTGTTTTTT
CSSSPFRANEKLFF
>TRBJ1-1|TRBV2|.|TRBD1
TGTGCCAGCAGGGGTACAGGGGAGAACACTGAAGCTTTCTTT
CASRGTGENTEAFF
>TRBJ1-2|TRBV27|once|.
TGTGCCAGCAGTAAGGCAGGTTTCTATGGCTACACCTTC
CASSKAGFYGYTF
>TRBJ2-5|TRBV18|.|TRBD2
TGTGCCAGCTCCCGAGACTTCGGACTAGCGCTACCCCCGCAAGAGACCCAGTACTTC
CASSRDFGLALPPQETQYF
>TRBJ1-1|TRBV25-1|few|.
TGTGCCAGCAGGGGGGGGAACACTGAAGCTTTCTTT
CASRGGNTEAFF
>TRBJ1-5|TRBV7-9|.|TRBD1
TGTGCCAGCAGCGTCACAGGGGATAGCAATCAGCCCCAGCATTTT
CASSVTGDSNQPQHF
>TRBJ1-1|TRBV23-1|once|.
TGCGCCAGCAGTCAATCGAGCAGGGTGGAAGCTTTCTTT
CASSQSSRVEAFF
>TRBJ2-7|TRBV19|few|.
TGTGCCAGTAGTATAGGTCGCAGCTACGAGCAGTACTTC
CASSIGRSYEQYF
>TRBJ1-3|TRBV6-6|.|.
TGTGCCAGCAGTTTTCCAGTCTCTGGAAACACCATATATTTT
CASSFPVSGNTIYF
>TRBJ1-3|TRBV4-1|.|.
TGCGCCAGCAGCGCCGGAGACGGTGGAAACACCATATATTTT
CASSAGDGGNTIYF
>TRBJ2-1|TRBV7-9|few|.
TGTGCCAGCAGCTTAGGAGTTGCAGGGTTTCGAGAGCAGTTCTTC
CASSLGVAGFREQFF
>TRBJ2-7|TRBV4-3|.|TRBD2
TGCGCCAGCAGCCAAGACTTAGCGGGGGGGACCACTACGAGTAGTGAGCAGTACTTC
CASSQDLAGGTTTSSEQYF